These T cell receptor beta chains were read from a single sample in a study of blood T cell repertoires in COVID-19. TCRdb keeps only in-frame clones here, not all; method: immunoSEQ multiplex PCR. The profile shows 30,000 to 35,000 clones, approximately 86% of them singletons. The sample comprised peripheral blood. The receptor set was obtained from a man in his 60s with COVID-19, enrolled during active disease. CDR3s include the opening cysteine and the closing phenylalanine or tryptophan. The order of the fields is J gene, V gene, clone size, D gene, CDR3 protein, CDR3 DNA. D genes are given only for firm matches. Clone size appears in some rows only: once, few, many, or a class for an expanded clone.

>TRBJ1-1|TRBV4-3|NA|NA
CASSQEISGSWAFF
TGCGCCAGCAGCCAAGAAATCTCGGGAAGTTGGGCTTTCTTT
>TRBJ2-6|TRBV5-1|NA|NA
CASSQSDSSGANVLTF
TGCGCCAGCAGCCAAAGCGACAGCTCCGGGGCCAACGTCCTGACTTTC
>TRBJ1-6|TRBV2|NA|TRBD1
CASRGQLNNSPLHF
TGTGCCAGCCGGGGACAGCTAAATAATTCACCCCTCCACTTT
>TRBJ2-1|TRBV10-3|NA|TRBD1
CAISESDRNNEQFF
TGTGCCATCAGTGAGTCGGACAGGAACAATGAGCAGTTCTTC
>TRBJ2-3|TRBV9|NA|NA
CASSPHGDSGPDTQYF
TGTGCCAGCAGCCCCCACGGGGACTCAGGGCCAGATACGCAGTATTTT
>TRBJ2-1|TRBV4-1|NA|NA
CASSQGLLLYNEQFF
TGCGCCAGCAGCCAGGGACTTCTGCTCTACAATGAGCAGTTCTTC
>TRBJ2-1|TRBV10-3|NA|TRBD1
CATNRGPNNEQFF
TGTGCCACGAACAGGGGACCAAACAATGAGCAGTTCTTC
>TRBJ2-3|TRBV29-1|NA|NA
CSGGRYNTDTQYF
TGCAGCGGAGGAAGGTATAACACAGATACGCAGTATTTT
>TRBJ1-2|TRBV4-1|NA|NA
CASNSGNYGYTF
TGCGCCAGCAACTCGGGAAACTATGGCTACACCTTC
>TRBJ2-1|TRBV18|NA|TRBD2
CASSPPLAGGDEQFF
TGTGCCAGCTCACCACCCCTAGCGGGAGGAGATGAGCAGTTCTTC
>TRBJ1-5|TRBV4-1|NA|NA
CASSHLGSYQPQHF
TGCGCCAGCAGCCACCTGGGTAGCTATCAGCCCCAGCATTTT
>TRBJ1-1|TRBV3-1/TRBV3-2|few|NA
CASSQVGVWTEAFF
TGTGCCAGCAGCCAAGTCGGGGTTTGGACTGAAGCTTTCTTT
>TRBJ1-1|TRBV6-5|once|NA
CASSYNRGNTEAFF
TGTGCCAGCAGTTACAACCGGGGAAACACTGAAGCTTTCTTT
>TRBJ1-1|TRBV2|once|TRBD1
CASSTRGTANTEAFF
TGTGCCAGCAGCACGCGAGGGACAGCGAACACTGAAGCTTTCTTT
>TRBJ1-5|TRBV15|NA|NA
CATSREPQVSNQPQHF
TGTGCCACCAGCCGTGAGCCCCAGGTTAGCAATCAGCCCCAGCATTTT
>TRBJ1-3|TRBV25-1|NA|NA
CASSSGHWGNTIYF
TGTGCCAGCAGTTCGGGACATTGGGGGAACACCATATATTTT
>TRBJ2-1|TRBV6-1|NA|NA
CASSEMGQSTPNEQFF
TGTGCCAGCAGTGAAATGGGGCAGAGTACCCCCAATGAGCAGTTCTTC
>TRBJ2-1|TRBV7-8|NA|TRBD1
CASSLEWDRGQFF
TGTGCCAGCAGCCTAGAATGGGACAGGGGGCAGTTCTTC
>TRBJ2-6|TRBV4-1|NA|TRBD1
CASSQPLRGPGANVLTF
TGCGCCAGCAGCCAACCACTCAGGGGGCCTGGGGCCAACGTCCTGACTTTC
>TRBJ2-7|TRBV6-5|once|TRBD1
CASSLGGQGFSEQYF
TGTGCCAGCAGTTTGGGCGGACAGGGGTTTTCAGAGCAGTACTTC
>TRBJ2-3|TRBV7-2|NA|NA
CASSLARPTDTQYF
TGTGCCAGCAGCTTGGCCAGGCCCACAGATACGCAGTATTTT
>TRBJ1-5|TRBV29-1|NA|NA
CSVALGTANQPQHF
TGCAGCGTGGCCCTAGGGACTGCCAATCAGCCCCAGCATTTT
>TRBJ2-1|TRBV6-2/TRBV6-3|NA|TRBD2
CASSYGTSGSDEQFF
TGTGCCAGCAGTTACGGGACTAGCGGGAGTGATGAGCAGTTCTTC
>TRBJ1-2|TRBV5-1|NA|NA
CASSFDVAGIYGYTF
TGCGCCAGCAGCTTCGACGTGGCAGGCATCTATGGCTACACCTTC
>TRBJ2-5|TRBV5-8|NA|TRBD1
CASSLTLGTGPTQYF
TGTGCCAGCAGCCTAACTCTGGGGACAGGGCCGACCCAGTACTTC
>TRBJ2-1|TRBV29-1|NA|NA
CSVEGGQKSYNEQFF
TGCAGCGTTGAAGGGGGGCAGAAATCCTACAATGAGCAGTTCTTC
>TRBJ1-1|TRBV6-1|NA|TRBD1
CASSAPNRGTEAFF
TGTGCCAGCAGTGCACCTAACAGGGGCACTGAAGCTTTCTTT
>TRBJ1-5|TRBV20-1|NA|NA
CSASPGLNQPQHF
TGCAGTGCTAGTCCCGGTCTCAATCAGCCCCAGCATTTT
>TRBJ1-6|TRBV25-1|NA|TRBD1
CASSGGQGRNNSPLHF
TGTGCCAGCAGTGGGGGACAGGGGAGGAATAATTCACCCCTCCACTTT
>TRBJ1-5|TRBV20-1|NA|NA
CSASSGVNQPQHF
TGCAGTGCTAGTTCAGGGGTTAATCAGCCCCAGCATTTT
>TRBJ1-1|TRBV19|NA|NA
CASSIRGKGTEAFF
TGTGCCAGTAGTATAAGGGGTAAAGGCACTGAAGCTTTCTTT
>TRBJ2-1|TRBV9|NA|NA
CASSVQVNNEQFF
TGTGCCAGCAGCGTCCAGGTAAACAATGAGCAGTTCTTC
>TRBJ2-7|TRBV6-5|once|TRBD1
CASSDSRDRREQYF
TGTGCCAGCAGTGACTCTCGGGACAGGCGCGAGCAGTACTTC
>TRBJ1-3|TRBV5-6|NA|NA
CASSLNQGIGNTIYF
TGTGCCAGCAGCTTGAATCAGGGGATTGGAAACACCATATATTTT
>TRBJ2-2|TRBV10-1|few|TRBD2
CASSESSGRVDTGELFF
TGCGCCAGCAGTGAGTCTAGCGGGAGGGTTGACACCGGGGAGCTGTTTTTT
>TRBJ2-1|TRBV4-3|NA|NA
CASSQDALAPRNEQFF
TGCGCCAGCAGCCAAGATGCCCTAGCGCCGCGTAATGAGCAGTTCTTC
>TRBJ1-1|TRBV5-1|NA|TRBD1
CASSWGQEQEAFF
TGCGCCAGCAGTTGGGGACAGGAACAAGAAGCTTTCTTT
>TRBJ1-2|TRBV6-2/TRBV6-3|NA|NA
CASSSRGDANYGYTF
TGTGCCAGCAGTTCGCGTGGAGATGCTAACTATGGCTACACCTTC
>TRBJ2-7|TRBV5-8|NA|NA
CASSLGPSLSYEQYF
TGTGCCAGCAGCTTGGGCCCTAGTTTGTCCTACGAGCAGTACTTC
>TRBJ1-6|TRBV3-1/TRBV3-2|NA|TRBD1
CASSQGGQGLRSPLHF
TGTGCCAGCAGCCAAGGTGGACAGGGGCTAAGATCACCCCTCCACTTT
>TRBJ1-5|TRBV11-2|NA|TRBD1
CASSAQGDDQPQHF
TGTGCCAGCAGCGCACAGGGGGATGATCAGCCCCAGCATTTT
>TRBJ2-7|TRBV19|once|NA
CASSIRSGSEQYF
TGTGCCAGTAGTATTCGTTCTGGCAGTGAGCAGTACTTC
>TRBJ2-2|TRBV5-5|NA|NA
CASSSEALTGELFF
TGTGCCAGCAGCTCGGAGGCTCTGACCGGGGAGCTGTTTTTT
>TRBJ1-1|TRBV11-3|NA|NA
CASSTPGAEAFF
TGTGCCAGCAGTACCCCCGGGGCTGAAGCTTTCTTT
>TRBJ2-1|TRBV5-1|NA|NA
CASSKPSSYNEQFF
TGCGCCAGCAGTAAACCGAGCTCCTACAATGAGCAGTTCTTC
>TRBJ2-7|TRBV6-6|NA|NA
CASRQVSLSYEQYF
TGTGCCAGCAGACAGGTAAGCCTCTCCTACGAGCAGTACTTC
>TRBJ2-3|TRBV12-5|NA|TRBD1
CASGRGGAGSDTQYF
TGTGCTAGTGGCCGAGGGGGCGCCGGGTCAGATACGCAGTATTTT
>TRBJ1-4|TRBV19|NA|NA
CATKDFGFEKLFF
TGTGCCACGAAGGACTTTGGTTTTGAAAAACTGTTTTTT
>TRBJ2-7|TRBV6-1|NA|TRBD1
CASSEYGQGAYEQYF
TGTGCCAGCAGTGAATATGGGCAGGGGGCCTACGAGCAGTACTTC
>TRBJ1-6|TRBV27|NA|NA
CASSQQGYNSPLHF
TGTGCCAGCAGCCAACAGGGTTATAATTCACCCCTCCACTTT
>TRBJ1-5|TRBV4-2|NA|NA
CASSPFETNSNQPQHF
TGTGCCAGCAGCCCTTTTGAGACTAATAGCAATCAGCCCCAGCATTTT
>TRBJ1-5|TRBV28|NA|TRBD1
CASSSGQGDQPQHF
TGTGCCAGCAGTTCGGGACAGGGAGATCAGCCCCAGCATTTT
>TRBJ2-2|TRBV9|NA|TRBD2
CASSPRLAGATGELFF
TGTGCCAGCAGCCCAAGACTAGCGGGAGCCACCGGGGAGCTGTTTTTT
>TRBJ1-1|TRBV5-1|once|TRBD1
CASSPSTGGTEAFF
TGCGCCAGCAGCCCTTCGACAGGGGGCACTGAAGCTTTCTTT
>TRBJ2-3|TRBV5-5|NA|NA
CASSSWGHTDTQYF
TGTGCCAGCAGCTCGTGGGGCCACACAGATACGCAGTATTTT
>TRBJ2-1|TRBV9|NA|TRBD2
CASSNQRGGPSYNEQFF
TGTGCCAGCAGCAACCAAAGGGGAGGGCCCTCCTACAATGAGCAGTTCTTC
>TRBJ2-2|TRBV7-2|NA|NA
CASSLSRIGTGELFF
TGTGCCAGCAGCTTGAGCCGCATTGGCACCGGGGAGCTGTTTTTT